This T cell receptor (beta chain) is drawn from a study of T cell changes during pregnancy in multiple sclerosis. Clones were read by immunoSEQ multiplex PCR, and TCRdb kept only the in-frame ones, dropping some. The repertoire consists of some 110,000 clones, with 80% to 95% occurring once and the leading ten covering less than 2%. Germline V gene lookup returns CDR1 GTSNPN and CDR2 SVGIG (reference sequence). The CDR3 length is 14 residues. Between the trimmed V and J ends, which lost 3 bases and 5 bases, there was a span of 16 bases. The sequence was collected from a female donor with multiple sclerosis, enrolled in a pregnancy study. The sequenced sample was peripheral blood, obtained in the third trimester of pregnancy. The J gene is TRBJ1-2, the V gene TRBV30, with D possibly TRBD1 on 5 matching bases. Here the CDR3 reads CAWRASGGRYGYTF. CDR3 nucleotide sequence: TGTGCCTGGAGGGCCTCGGGGGGAAGGTATGGCTACACCTTC.